Below are 12 T cell receptor beta chains sequenced from a single sample in a study of T cell responses to AZD1222 COVID-19 vaccine (dated by TCRdb to 2020 to 2022). Libraries came from the immunoSEQ multiplex PCR assay. The clones in this table, taken by TCRdb from immuneACCESS, are in-frame only. Not every clone is retained; where verified, under half of the shortfall comes from an unresolved V gene, and the cause of the rest is unknown. The sample table holds some 80,000 clones, of which 65% to 80% were seen once. Clones ranked in the top ten supply 27% of the sample. In the paper's terms, the time point label means: about 28 days (+/-7) after the second vaccine dose. The treatment or condition label, read with the paper, signifies: meningococcal conjugate vaccine given as trial control. Sequences were derived from peripheral blood, sampled 28 days after the second dose of the MenACWY control vaccine. The receptor set was obtained from an adult who received the MenACWY meningococcal vaccine as a control.

The V gene is TRBV13, the J gene TRBJ2-1; 7 positions agree with TRBD1. Trimming took 3 bases from V and 0 from J; bases not matched to a gene: 2. The V gene's germline CDR1 is PRHDT and CDR2 FYEKMQ (reference sequence). There are 15 residues in the CDR3. In nucleotides, the CDR3 is TGTGCCAGCAGCTTGGACAGGAGCTCCTACAATGAGCAGTTCTTC. Protein sequence: CASSLDRSSYNEQFF.

This clone was seen a handful of times. The CDR3 coding sequence is TGTGCCAGCAGTAACCCGGGACTAGCGGGAGGACCCTCCTACGAGCAGTACTTC. Protein sequence: CASSNPGLAGGPSYEQYF. The chain is built from TRBV6-2 or TRBV6-3 and TRBJ2-7, with 15 bases lining up with TRBD2. Germline V CDR1 and CDR2: MNHEY, SVGEGT. CDR3 size: 18 residues. The V and J ends lost 5 bases and 0 bases, in that order; junction bases with no gene match: 8.

This clone was seen once. The J gene is TRBJ2-1, the V gene TRBV5-1, with unresolved D. The CDR3 covers 13 residues. Germline V gives CDR1 SGHRS, CDR2 YFSETQ. Between the trimmed V and J ends, which lost 4 bases and 6 bases, there was a span of 11 bases. The DNA of the CDR3 is TGCGCCAGCAGCCCCGGGCCCCTCAATGAGCAGTTCTTC. It codes for CASSPGPLNEQFF.

The chain recombines TRBV5-4 with TRBJ2-3; tentative D call: TRBD1 (5 bases). Germline V CDR1 and CDR2: SGHNT, YYREEE (reference sequence). This CDR3 has 12 amino acids. Trimming pared 3 bases from V and 4 bases from J, leaving 6 bases between. The CDR3 DNA is TGTGCCAGCAGCTGGGGCGCAGATACGCAGTATTTT. It codes for CASSWGADTQYF.

The rearrangement links TRBV5-6 to TRBJ1-1, with D perhaps TRBD1 (5 bases). The CDR3 consists of 13 residues. V dropped 4 bases and J dropped 1 base, with 8 bases sitting between them. Germline CDR1 and CDR2: SGHDT and YYEEEE. In DNA form, the CDR3 reads TGTGCCAGCAGCCCGGGGGGGAACACTGAAGCTTTCTTT. Encoded protein: CASSPGGNTEAFF.

For the CDR3, the DNA is TGTGCCAGCAGTTTACTCGCTGACAGCTACAAAGCTTTCTTT. Translated, it gives CASSLLADSYKAFF. The chain carries TRBV28 and TRBJ1-1; maybe TRBD1 (5 bases). The CDR3 is 14 residues long. V was trimmed by 2 bases and J by 9 bases, leaving 16 bases between them. The germline V gene has CDR1 MDHEN and CDR2 SYDVKM.

This chain connects TRBV20-1 to TRBJ2-3; TRBD2 matches 9 bases. Germline CDR1 and CDR2: DFQATT and SNEGSKA (reference sequence). Trimming removed 3 bases from V and 3 bases from J; junction bases left unmatched: 7. The CDR3 runs to 15 residues. The CDR3 spells CSASSSGRLTDTQYF. CDR3 nucleotides: TGCAGTGCTAGTTCCAGCGGGAGGTTGACAGATACGCAGTATTTT.

The chain employs TRBV7-8 and TRBJ2-2; a weak D match, TRBD2 (5 bases). Germline CDR1 and CDR2: SGHVS and FQNEAQ. Deletions cut 5 bases from V and 2 bases from J, with 12 bases between. There are 15 residues in the CDR3. The CDR3 DNA follows: TGTGCCAGCAGCAAGACTACAGAAAACACCGGGGAGCTGTTTTTT. Its protein product is CASSKTTENTGELFF.

The chain couples TRBV2 to TRBJ2-7; 9 bases fit TRBD1. V was clipped by 7 bases and J by 5 bases; unmatched bases: 9. Germline CDR1 and CDR2: SNHLY and FYNNEI. This CDR3 is 14 amino acids long. CDR3 sequence (DNA): TGTGCCAGCAATCGGGACAGGGCAAAGGACGAGCAGTACTTC. This encodes CASNRDRAKDEQYF.

This chain joins TRBV5-6 and TRBJ1-6; 7 positions match TRBD1. The CDR3 has 15 amino acids. The V segment lost 0 bases and the J segment 10 bases; nucleotides outside the gene matches: 7. CDR1 is SGHDT, CDR2 YYEEEE, per germline. In DNA form, the CDR3 reads TGTGCCAGCAGCTTGGACAGGGGAGAGGGATCACCCCTCCACTTT. It encodes CASSLDRGEGSPLHF.

The V and J genes are TRBV15 and TRBJ1-5, with TRBD1 as a possible D gene (5 bases). Germline CDR1 and CDR2: LNHNV and YYDKDF (reference sequence). Trimming left V 0 bases short and J 2 bases short, with 11 bases between. The CDR3 is made up of 16 amino acids. The CDR3 loop reads CATSRDPRAGNQPQHF. The CDR3 coding sequence is TGTGCCACCAGCAGAGATCCCAGGGCCGGCAATCAGCCCCAGCATTTT.

J is TRBJ1-6 and V is TRBV7-8; D gene ambiguous. Germline CDR1 SGHVS, CDR2 FQNEAQ. With 4 bases removed from V and 5 bases from J, the gap between germline ends came to 9 bases. The CDR3 has 14 amino acids. The CDR3 nucleotides read TGTGCCAGCAGCTCCCTGGCAAATAATTCACCCCTCCACTTT. The encoded protein is CASSSLANNSPLHF.